This T cell receptor beta chain was captured in a study of blood T cell repertoires in COVID-19 (TCRdb year 2020). Some background on the complete study: The collaborator samples originated in the United States, Italy and Spain and spanned the acute and convalescent phases of COVID-19. The prospective study material was composed of cDNA or gDNA derived from T cells, B-cell-depleted T cells, or PBMCs. Deeply sampled blood TCRbeta repertoires from subjects exposed to, actively infected with, or recovered from COVID-19 were included in the dataset. A freely available public database, intended as a resource for researchers studying the immune response to SARS-CoV-2, is where the repertoires were released. The samples were drawn from two sources: the first 160 participants of the ongoing ImmuneRACE study, and 1,254 subjects contributed by 6 global collaborators. The sample metadata nearly always contained a de-identified subject ID, COVID-19 status, age in years and sex. Where available, HLA class I and class II types were taken from metadata supplied by the sample provider and were not determined by assay-based typing. Study-wide findings and limitations: How much clinical and demographic metadata was included differed by source and by participant, and the metadata was provided uncurated.

In the germline V gene, CDR1 corresponds to SGHAT and CDR2 to FQNNGV. The CDR3 numbers 17 residues from cysteine through phenylalanine. Just CDR3 DNA is preserved here, 51 bases in frame from base 1. The V end gives up 2 bases and the J end 5 bases, leaving 11 bases in the junction not matched to a gene. Whole blood was collected in K2EDTA tubes by collaborating institutions according to the institutions' own protocols. Collaborator samples were shipped for TCRbeta analysis as frozen whole blood, isolated PBMCs, or DNA extracted from either sample type. Details on this clone: The clone's antigen remains unknown. There are no base qualities to consult, and no much larger clone falls within one base.

TCRbeta CDR3 regions were amplified from genomic DNA using the immunoSEQ Assay, a bias-controlled multiplex PCR. Per the authors' processing: Within the assay, amplification of reference gene primers was used to estimate how many nucleated cells each sample contained. To quantify the absolute abundance of each unique TCRbeta CDR3 rearrangement, sequence reads were collapsed and filtered. For each sample, productive Simpson clonality was calculated as the square root of Simpson's diversity index across productive rearrangements. The clones in this table, taken by TCRdb from immuneACCESS, are in-frame only. Not every clone is retained; where verified, under half of the shortfall comes from an unresolved V gene, and the cause of the rest is unknown. The DNA was the basis for D and trimming; V, J and clone size are from that table. The sample table shows roughly 35,000 clones, and approximately 90% are seen once. The ten largest clones represent about 11% of the sample.

The origin of this receptor is a man between 60 and 75 years old with active COVID-19. Here the chain combines TRBV11-2 and TRBJ2-2; TRBD1 matches 7 bases in the middle. The sample comprised peripheral blood. The CDR3 here reads CASSLLGQGVGTGELFF. The DNA sequence follows: TGTGCCAGCAGCTTACTTGGCCAGGGGGTGGGAACCGGGGAGCTGTTTTTT.